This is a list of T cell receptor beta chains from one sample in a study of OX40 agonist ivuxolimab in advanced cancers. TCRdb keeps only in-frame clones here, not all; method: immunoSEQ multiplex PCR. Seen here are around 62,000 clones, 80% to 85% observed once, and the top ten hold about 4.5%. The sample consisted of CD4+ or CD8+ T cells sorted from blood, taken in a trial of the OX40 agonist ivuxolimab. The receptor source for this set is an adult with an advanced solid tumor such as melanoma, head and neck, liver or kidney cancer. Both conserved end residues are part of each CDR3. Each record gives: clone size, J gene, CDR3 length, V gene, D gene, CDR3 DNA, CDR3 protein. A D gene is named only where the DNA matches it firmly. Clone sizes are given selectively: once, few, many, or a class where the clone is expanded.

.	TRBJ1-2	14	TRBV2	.	TGTGCCAGCAGTGAAACAGGTTGGGGAGGTGGCTACACCTTC	CASSETGWGGGYTF
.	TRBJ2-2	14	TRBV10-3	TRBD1	TGTGCCATCAGTGAGAGGCAGGGGGCCGGGGAGCTGTTTTTT	CAISERQGAGELFF
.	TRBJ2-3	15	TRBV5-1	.	TGCGCCAGCAGCCGCCTTGGGACTGCTACAGATACGCAGTATTTT	CASSRLGTATDTQYF
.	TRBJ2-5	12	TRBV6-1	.	TGTGCCAGCAGTTTCTCTTCGGAGACCCAGTACTTC	CASSFSSETQYF
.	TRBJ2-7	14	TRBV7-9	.	TGTGCCAGCAGCTCAGGGTCCGGCTCCTACGAGCAGTACTTC	CASSSGSGSYEQYF
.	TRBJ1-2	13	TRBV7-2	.	TGTGCCAGCACCCCAGATTCTAACTATGGCTACACCTTC	CASTPDSNYGYTF
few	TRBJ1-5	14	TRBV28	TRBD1	TGTGCCAGCTGGAGGACAGGGGGATATCAGCCCCAGCATTTT	CASWRTGGYQPQHF
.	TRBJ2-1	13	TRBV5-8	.	TGTGCCAGCAGCTGGGACTCCTACAATGAGCAGTTCTTC	CASSWDSYNEQFF
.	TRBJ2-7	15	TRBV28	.	TGTGCCAGCAGCCCTTACCACGGCGCAGGCGGAGAGCAGTACTTC	CASSPYHGAGGEQYF
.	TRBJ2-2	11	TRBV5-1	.	TGCGCCAGCAGCGGGACCGGGGAGCTGTTTTTT	CASSGTGELFF
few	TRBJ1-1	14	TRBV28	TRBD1	TGTGCCAGCAGGCTAGGGACAGCTAACACTGAAGCTTTCTTT	CASRLGTANTEAFF
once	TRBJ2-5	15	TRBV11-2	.	TGTGCCAGCAGCTTAAGGGGAGAGGGACAAGAGACCCAGTACTTC	CASSLRGEGQETQYF
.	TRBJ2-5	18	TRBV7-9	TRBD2	TGTGCCAGCAGCTCGCGGACTAGCGGCCTTAAGTACCAAGAGACCCAGTACTTC	CASSSRTSGLKYQETQYF
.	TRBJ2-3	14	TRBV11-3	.	TGTGCCAGCAGCTCCAGGGGGGGCGCAGATACGCAGTATTTT	CASSSRGGADTQYF
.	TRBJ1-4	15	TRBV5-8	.	TGTGCCAGCAGCAGGTTGGGACTCGGAGCTGAAAAACTGTTTTTT	CASSRLGLGAEKLFF
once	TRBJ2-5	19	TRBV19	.	.	CASTSVRTSGEFPIETQYF
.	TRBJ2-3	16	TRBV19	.	TGTGCCAGTAGTCACCCACGGGGGATGGCCACAGATACGCAGTATTTT	CASSHPRGMATDTQYF
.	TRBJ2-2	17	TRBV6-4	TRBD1	TGTGCCAGCAGCCGACGGATGGACAGGGCGGGCACCGGGGAGCTGTTTTTT	CASSRRMDRAGTGELFF
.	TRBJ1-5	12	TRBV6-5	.	TGTGCGTCATGGACAGCAAATCAGCCCCAGCACTTT	CASWTANQPQHF
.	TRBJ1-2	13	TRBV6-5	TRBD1	TGTGCCAGCAGAAGGGACAGGTACTTTGGCTACACCTTC	CASRRDRYFGYTF
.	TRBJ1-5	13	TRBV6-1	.	TGTGCCAGCAAAACGGACGTTTATCAGCCCCAGCATTTT	CASKTDVYQPQHF
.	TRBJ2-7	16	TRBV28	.	TGTGCCAGCAGTTTAAAGTCAGGGCCCCTCTCCTACGAGCAGTACTTC	CASSLKSGPLSYEQYF
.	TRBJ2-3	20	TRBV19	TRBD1	TGTGCCAGTAGTACCTTCACAGGGGGCGCGTTTGCTGGGTCTACAGATACGCAGTATTTT	CASSTFTGGAFAGSTDTQYF